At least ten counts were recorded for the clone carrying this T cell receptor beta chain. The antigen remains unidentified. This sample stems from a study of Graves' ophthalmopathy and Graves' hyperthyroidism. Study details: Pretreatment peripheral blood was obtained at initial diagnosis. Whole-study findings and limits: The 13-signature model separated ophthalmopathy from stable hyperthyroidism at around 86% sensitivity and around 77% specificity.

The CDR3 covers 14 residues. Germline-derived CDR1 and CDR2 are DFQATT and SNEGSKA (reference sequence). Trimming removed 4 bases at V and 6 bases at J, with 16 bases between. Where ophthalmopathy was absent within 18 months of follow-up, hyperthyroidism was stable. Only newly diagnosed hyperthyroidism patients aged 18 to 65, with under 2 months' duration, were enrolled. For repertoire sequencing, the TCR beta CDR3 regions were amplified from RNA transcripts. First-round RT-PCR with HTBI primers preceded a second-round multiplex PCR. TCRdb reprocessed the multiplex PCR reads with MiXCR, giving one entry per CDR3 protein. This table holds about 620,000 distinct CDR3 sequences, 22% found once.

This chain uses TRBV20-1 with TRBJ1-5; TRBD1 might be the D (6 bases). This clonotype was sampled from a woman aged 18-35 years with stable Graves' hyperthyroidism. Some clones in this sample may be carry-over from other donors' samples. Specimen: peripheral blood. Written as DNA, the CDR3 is TGCAGTGCTACGTCAGGGTGGGGGGCTCAGCCCCAGCATTTT. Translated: CSATSGWGAQPQHF.